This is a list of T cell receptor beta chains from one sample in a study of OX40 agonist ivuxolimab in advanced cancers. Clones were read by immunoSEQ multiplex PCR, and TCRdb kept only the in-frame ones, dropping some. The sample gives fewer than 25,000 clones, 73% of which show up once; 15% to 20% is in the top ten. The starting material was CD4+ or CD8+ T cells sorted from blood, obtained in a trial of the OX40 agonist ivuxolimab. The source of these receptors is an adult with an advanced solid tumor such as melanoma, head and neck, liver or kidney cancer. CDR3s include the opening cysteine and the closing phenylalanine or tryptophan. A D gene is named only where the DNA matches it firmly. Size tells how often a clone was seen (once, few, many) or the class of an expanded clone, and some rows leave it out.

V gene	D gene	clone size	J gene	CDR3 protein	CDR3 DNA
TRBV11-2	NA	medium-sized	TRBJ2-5	CASSLFQGGQETQYF	TGTGCCAGCAGCTTATTCCAGGGGGGGCAGGAGACCCAGTACTTC
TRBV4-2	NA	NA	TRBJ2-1	CASSQDTQRILGGGTYNEQFF	TGTGCCAGCAGCCAAGATACTCAGAGGATTTTGGGCGGGGGCACCTACAATGAGCAGTTCTTC
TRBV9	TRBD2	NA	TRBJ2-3	CASSVGTTDTQYF	TGTGCCAGCAGCGTCGGGACTACCGATACGCAGTATTTT
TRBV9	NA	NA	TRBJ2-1	CASSVGSGPYNEQFF	TGTGCCAGCAGCGTAGGATCGGGGCCCTACAATGAGCAGTTCTTC
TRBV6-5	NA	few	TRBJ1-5	CASSPTGNQPQHF	TGTGCCAGCAGCCCAACAGGCAATCAGCCCCAGCATTTT
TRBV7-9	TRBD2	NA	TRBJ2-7	CASSSLAGGPEYEQYF	TGTGCCAGCAGTTCCCTAGCGGGGGGGCCGGAATACGAGCAGTACTTC
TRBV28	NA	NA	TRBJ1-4	CASKDGLSEKLFF	TGTGCCAGCAAGGACGGACTTTCCGAAAAACTGTTTTTT
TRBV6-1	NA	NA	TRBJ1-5	CASSEGTSGLRIAQHF	TGTGCCAGCAGTGAAGGTACGTCGGGACTCCGTATCGCCCAGCATTTT
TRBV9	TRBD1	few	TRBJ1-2	CASSVATGGGWYGYTF	TGTGCCAGCAGCGTAGCTACAGGAGGGGGCTGGTATGGCTACACCTTC
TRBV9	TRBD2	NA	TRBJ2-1	CASSVVLAGANEQFF	TGTGCCAGCAGCGTAGTGTTAGCGGGGGCCAATGAGCAGTTCTTC
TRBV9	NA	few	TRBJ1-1	CASSRIPNTEAFF	TGTGCCAGCAGTCGTATCCCGAACACTGAAGCTTTCTTT
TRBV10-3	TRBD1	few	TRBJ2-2	CAIHAPGGSDTGELFF	TGTGCCATTCACGCCCCAGGGGGCTCTGACACCGGGGAGCTGTTTTTT
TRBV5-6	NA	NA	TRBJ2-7	CASSLGSGAYEQYF	TGTGCCAGCAGCTTGGGTTCTGGCGCCTACGAGCAGTACTTC
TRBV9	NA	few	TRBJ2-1	CASSVGTANEQFF	TGTGCCAGCAGCGTAGGGACAGCTAATGAGCAGTTCTTC
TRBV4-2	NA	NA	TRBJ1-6	CASSQGFSNSPLHF	TGTGCCAGCAGCCAAGGCTTCAGTAATTCACCCCTCCACTTT
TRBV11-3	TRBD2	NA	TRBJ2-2	CASSFGRGGETGELFF	TGTGCCAGCAGCTTCGGGCGCGGGGGGGAAACCGGGGAGCTGTTTTTT
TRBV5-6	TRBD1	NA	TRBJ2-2	CASSWGTAGELFF	TGTGCCAGCAGCTGGGGGACAGCCGGGGAGCTGTTTTTT
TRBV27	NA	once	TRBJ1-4	CASRVGAGHEKLFF	TGTGCCAGCAGGGTTGGCGCGGGGCATGAAAAACTGTTTTTT
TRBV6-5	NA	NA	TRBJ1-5	CASRQSSNQPQHF	TGTGCCAGCAGACAGAGTAGCAATCAGCCCCAGCATTTT
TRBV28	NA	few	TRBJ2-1	CASSSPLGGYNEQFF	TGTGCCAGCAGTTCCCCTCTTGGGGGTTACAATGAGCAGTTCTTC
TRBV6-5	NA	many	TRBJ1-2	CASSYGQHYGYTF	TGTGCCAGCAGTTACGGACAGCACTATGGCTACACCTTC
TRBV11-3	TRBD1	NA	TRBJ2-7	CASSLTQGPVYEQYF	TGTGCCAGCAGCTTAACACAGGGGCCCGTTTACGAGCAGTACTTC
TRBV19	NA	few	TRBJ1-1	CASSIGGVGAFF	TGTGCCAGTAGTATAGGCGGGGTGGGAGCTTTCTTT
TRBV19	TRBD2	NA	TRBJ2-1	CASSPKQRGSYNEQFF	TGTGCCAGTAGCCCCAAGCAGCGGGGGTCCTACAATGAGCAGTTCTTC
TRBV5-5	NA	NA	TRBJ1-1	CASSLRGYYTEAFF	TGTGCCAGCAGCTTGCGGGGATATTATACTGAAGCTTTCTTT